The clone carrying this TCR beta chain showed up many times. The J segment lost 8 bases and the V segment lost 1 base, leaving 3 bases of the junction unmatched. The CDR3 has 13 amino acids. How the authors handled the data: Amplification of reference gene primers provided the estimated nucleated cell counts. Measured with immunoSEQ multiplex PCR; TCRdb has only the in-frame clones, and not every one. The DNA gave D and trimming, while V, J and clone size come from that table. The table records 200,000 to 250,000 clones, roughly 91% of them present only once. This sample stems from a study of blood T cell repertoires in COVID-19. For the study at large: Cohort 3 donors counted as recovered after two negative PCRs, clearance, or resolved symptoms.

The receptor comes from a young man in a cohort exposed to, infected with or recovered from COVID-19 (not recorded which). This sequence joins TRBV12-3 or TRBV12-4 and TRBJ2-3; 7 bases agree with TRBD1. Sequenced material: PBMCs or T cells enriched from blood (not recorded which). The CDR3 DNA follows: TGTGCCAGCAGTTTAGGGACAGGCCGTACGCAGTATTTT. It is translated as CASSLGTGRTQYF.